Listed below are T cell receptor beta chains from one sample, sequenced in a study of T cell repertoires in ileal Crohn's disease. Profiled with immunoSEQ multiplex PCR; TCRdb holds only in-frame clones, not every one. The sample holds approximately 8,000 clones, 81% seen once. Sample: ileal tissue. The source is an adult with Crohn's disease. CDR3s include the opening cysteine and the closing phenylalanine or tryptophan. Each record gives: D gene, J gene, clone size, V gene, CDR3 DNA, CDR3 protein. The D gene is left open where the match is weak. Clone size, where shown, is once, few, many, or a class for clones that have expanded.

d_gene: TRBD1
j_gene: TRBJ1-2
abundance: -
v_gene: TRBV5-1
CDR3nt: TGCGCCAGCAGCTTGGGACGGACGGGACAGGGCTATGGCTACACCTTC
CDR3aa: CASSLGRTGQGYGYTF

d_gene: -
j_gene: TRBJ1-1
abundance: -
v_gene: TRBV27
CDR3nt: TGTGCCAGCAGGGGGTCGGGGGTGAACACTGAAGCTTTCTTT
CDR3aa: CASRGSGVNTEAFF

d_gene: -
j_gene: TRBJ1-2
abundance: once
v_gene: TRBV6-5
CDR3nt: TGTGCCAGCAGTCCCGCAAACAGGCGCCAAGTCGGCTACACCTTC
CDR3aa: CASSPANRRQVGYTF

d_gene: -
j_gene: TRBJ1-2
abundance: -
v_gene: TRBV19
CDR3nt: TGTGCCAGTAGTATTGGTACGGCGGCATGGGCTAACTATGGCTACACCTTC
CDR3aa: CASSIGTAAWANYGYTF

d_gene: -
j_gene: TRBJ2-7
abundance: -
v_gene: TRBV29-1
CDR3nt: TGCAGCGTTGGAGGGTCCATGAACCACGAGCAGTACTTC
CDR3aa: CSVGGSMNHEQYF

d_gene: -
j_gene: TRBJ2-2
abundance: few
v_gene: TRBV29-1
CDR3nt: TGCAGCGTTGATACAGGGAGGGACACCGGGGAGCTGTTTTTT
CDR3aa: CSVDTGRDTGELFF

d_gene: -
j_gene: TRBJ1-1
abundance: -
v_gene: TRBV18
CDR3nt: TGTGCCAGCTCATCCGAGTCCGGGAGTGAAGCTTTCTTT
CDR3aa: CASSSESGSEAFF

d_gene: TRBD1
j_gene: TRBJ2-7
abundance: -
v_gene: TRBV5-8
CDR3nt: TGTGCCAGCAGCTTGGTGGCAGGGGGCGAGCAGTACTTC
CDR3aa: CASSLVAGGEQYF

d_gene: TRBD2
j_gene: TRBJ2-1
abundance: -
v_gene: TRBV7-2
CDR3nt: TGTGCCAGCAGCTTAGTCATATCTAGCGGGAGTATGGGGCATGAGCAGTTCTTC
CDR3aa: CASSLVISSGSMGHEQFF

d_gene: TRBD2
j_gene: TRBJ2-3
abundance: -
v_gene: TRBV4-1
CDR3nt: TGCGCCAGCGCCGCGGGGAGCGGGAGGGCGGGAGATACGCAGTATTTT
CDR3aa: CASAAGSGRAGDTQYF

d_gene: -
j_gene: TRBJ2-3
abundance: -
v_gene: TRBV27
CDR3nt: TGTGCCAGCAGACATAGCGGTTCTAGCACAGATACGCAGTATTTT
CDR3aa: CASRHSGSSTDTQYF